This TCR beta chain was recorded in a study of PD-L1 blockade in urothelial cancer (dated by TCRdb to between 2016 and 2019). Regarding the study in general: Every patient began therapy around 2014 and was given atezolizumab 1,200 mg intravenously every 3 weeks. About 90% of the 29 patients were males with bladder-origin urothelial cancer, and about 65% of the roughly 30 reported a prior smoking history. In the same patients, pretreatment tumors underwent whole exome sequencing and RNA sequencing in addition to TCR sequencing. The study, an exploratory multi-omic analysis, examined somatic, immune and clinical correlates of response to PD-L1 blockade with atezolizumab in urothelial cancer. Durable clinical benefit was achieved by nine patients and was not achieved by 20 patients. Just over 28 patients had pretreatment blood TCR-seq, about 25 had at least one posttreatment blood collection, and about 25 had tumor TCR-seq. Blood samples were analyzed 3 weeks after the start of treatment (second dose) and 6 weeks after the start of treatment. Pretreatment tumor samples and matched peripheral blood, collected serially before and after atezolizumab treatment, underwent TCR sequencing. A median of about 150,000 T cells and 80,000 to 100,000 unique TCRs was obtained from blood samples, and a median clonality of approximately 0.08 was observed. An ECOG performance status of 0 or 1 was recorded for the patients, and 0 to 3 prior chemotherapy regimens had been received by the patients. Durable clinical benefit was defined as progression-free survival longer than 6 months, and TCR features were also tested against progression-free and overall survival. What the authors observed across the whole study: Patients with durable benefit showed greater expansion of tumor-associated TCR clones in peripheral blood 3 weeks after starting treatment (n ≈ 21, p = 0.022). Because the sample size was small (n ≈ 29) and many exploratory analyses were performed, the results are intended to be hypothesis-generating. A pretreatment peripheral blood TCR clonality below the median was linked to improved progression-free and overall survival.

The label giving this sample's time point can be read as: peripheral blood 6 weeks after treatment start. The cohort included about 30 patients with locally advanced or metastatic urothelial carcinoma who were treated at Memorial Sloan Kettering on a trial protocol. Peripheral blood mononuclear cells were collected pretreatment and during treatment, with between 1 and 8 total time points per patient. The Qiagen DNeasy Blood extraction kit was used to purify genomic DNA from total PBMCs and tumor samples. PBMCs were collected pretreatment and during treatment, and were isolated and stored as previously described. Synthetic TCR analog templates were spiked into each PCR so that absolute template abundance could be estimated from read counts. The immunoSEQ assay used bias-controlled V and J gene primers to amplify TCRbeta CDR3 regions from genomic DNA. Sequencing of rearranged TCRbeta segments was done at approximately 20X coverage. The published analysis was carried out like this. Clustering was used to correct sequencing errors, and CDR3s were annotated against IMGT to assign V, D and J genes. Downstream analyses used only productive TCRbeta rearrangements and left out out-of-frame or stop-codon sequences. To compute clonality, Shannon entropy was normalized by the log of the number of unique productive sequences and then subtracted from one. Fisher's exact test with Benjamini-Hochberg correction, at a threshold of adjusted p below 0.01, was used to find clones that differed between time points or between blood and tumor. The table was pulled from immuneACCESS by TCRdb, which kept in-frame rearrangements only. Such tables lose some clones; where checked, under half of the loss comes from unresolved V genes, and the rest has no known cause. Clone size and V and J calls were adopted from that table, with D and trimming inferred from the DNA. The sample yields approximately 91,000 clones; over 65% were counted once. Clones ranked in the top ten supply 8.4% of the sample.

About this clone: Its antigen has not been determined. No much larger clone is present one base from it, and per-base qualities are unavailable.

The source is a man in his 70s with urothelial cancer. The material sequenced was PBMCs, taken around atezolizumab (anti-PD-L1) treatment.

CDR3 region: CASSLPSTGLGTDTQYF. The bases read TGCGCCAGCAGCCTACCCTCGACAGGGCTGGGCACAGATACGCAGTATTTT. This chain is built from TRBV5-1 and TRBJ2-3, and TRBD1 aligns with 7 junction nucleotides. V ends up 4 bases short and J 1 base short, with an unmatched junction base count of 12. The CDR3 numbers 17 residues from cysteine through phenylalanine. CDR3 DNA is the only sequence kept; it has 51 bases, read in frame from the first base. CDR1 and CDR2, looked up from the germline V gene, are SGHRS and YFSETQ.